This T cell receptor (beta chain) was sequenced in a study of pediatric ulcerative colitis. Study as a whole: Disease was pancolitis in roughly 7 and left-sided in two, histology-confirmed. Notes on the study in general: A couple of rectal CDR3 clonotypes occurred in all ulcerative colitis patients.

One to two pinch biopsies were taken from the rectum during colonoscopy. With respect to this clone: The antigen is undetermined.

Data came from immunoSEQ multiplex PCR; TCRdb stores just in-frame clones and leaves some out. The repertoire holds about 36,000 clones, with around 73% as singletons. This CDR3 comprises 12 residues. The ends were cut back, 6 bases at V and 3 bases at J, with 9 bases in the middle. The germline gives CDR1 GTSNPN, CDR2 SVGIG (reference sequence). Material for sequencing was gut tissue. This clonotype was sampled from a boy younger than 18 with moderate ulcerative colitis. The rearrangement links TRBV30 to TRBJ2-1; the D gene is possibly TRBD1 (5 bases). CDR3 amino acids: CACDSHYNEQFF. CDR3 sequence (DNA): TGTGCCTGCGACAGTCACTACAATGAGCAGTTCTTC.